What follows are 11 T cell receptor beta chains derived from one specimen sequenced in a study of cytomegalovirus exposure and HLA in healthy donors. PCR employed 60 Vbeta and 13 Jbeta primers. The data were produced by immunoSEQ multiplex PCR, yet TCRdb's version contains in-frame clones alone and is incomplete. Found here are under 200,000 clones, 86% of them singletons; the top ten hold around 0.34%. Sequencing input: PBMCs. The receptors stem from a woman aged 25-40 years in good health and CMV-seronegative.

The rearrangement uses TRBV7-9 and TRBJ1-1, with D uncertain. The germline CDR1 and CDR2 sequences are SEHNR and FQNEAQ (reference sequence). The CDR3 is 13 amino acids. V lost 1 base and J 8 bases, leaving 11 bases between the germline ends. The CDR3 sequence is CASSLDAAVEAFF. The CDR3 DNA sequence: TGTGCCAGCAGCTTAGATGCGGCAGTAGAAGCTTTCTTT.

This chain links TRBV28 with TRBJ2-7; 9 bases match TRBD1. V shed 7 bases and J 1 base; nucleotides not matched to a gene: 8. This CDR3 is 15 amino acids long. Germline loops: CDR1 MDHEN, CDR2 SYDVKM. This chain's CDR3 is CASNKQGALSYEQYF. CDR3 DNA: TGTGCCAGCAATAAACAGGGGGCCCTTTCCTACGAGCAGTACTTC.

V gene TRBV28 combines with J gene TRBJ2-7; 10 nucleotides line up with TRBD1. The CDR3 loop spans 15 amino acids. Germline values: CDR1 MDHEN, CDR2 SYDVKM. Trimming at V came to 3 bases and at J to 6 bases, leaving 8 bases not matched to a gene. The CDR3 DNA follows: TGTGCCAGCAGTTTTAAGTTCGGACAGGGGGGCGAGCAGTACTTC. It encodes CASSFKFGQGGEQYF.

This clone was seen only a few times. The CDR3 spells CASRDRDMNTEAFF. The CDR3 nucleotides are TGTGCCAGCCGGGACAGGGATATGAACACTGAAGCTTTCTTT. This sequence joins TRBV2 and TRBJ1-1; 9 positions match TRBD1. Per germline, CDR1 SNHLY and CDR2 FYNNEI. The CDR3 covers 14 residues. J gave up 0 bases and V 8 bases, and 4 bases lay outside the gene matches.

The chain combines TRBV9 with TRBJ2-3; TRBD2 matches 8 bases. With V trimmed by 3 bases and J by 6 bases, 12 bases remained unmatched. The CDR3 consists of 16 residues. Germline V gene data show CDR1 as SGDLS and CDR2 as YYNGEE. The CDR3 nucleotides read TGTGCCAGCAGCGAGGACAGTCGGGGGGGCGGGGATACGCAGTATTTT. It encodes CASSEDSRGGGDTQYF.

V gene TRBV6-6 combines with J gene TRBJ2-7; D gene uncertain. The length of the CDR3 is 12 residues. Trimming removed 0 bases from V and 4 bases from J, with 4 bases in between. Germline CDR1 MNHNY, CDR2 SVGAGI (reference sequence). The CDR3 region is CASSYSAYEQYF. CDR3 nucleotides: TGTGCCAGCAGTTACTCAGCGTACGAGCAGTACTTC.

This sequence joins TRBV4-2 and TRBJ2-1; TRBD2 aligns across 14 bases. The CDR3 runs to 17 residues. Germline assignment: CDR1 LGHNA and CDR2 YNFKEQ. V lost 1 base and J lost 7; bases outside the gene matches: 6. CDR3: CASSQVGTSGSFNEQFF. CDR3 sequence (DNA): TGTGCCAGCAGCCAAGTAGGGACTAGCGGGAGTTTTAATGAGCAGTTCTTC.

J is TRBJ2-1 and V is TRBV5-1; TRBD2 agrees at 8 bases. The J segment lost 10 bases and the V segment lost 4 bases, leaving 7 bases of the junction unmatched. CDR1 SGHRS and CDR2 YFSETQ come from the germline V gene. CDR3 length: 13 residues. The CDR3, as DNA: TGCGCCAGCAGCACAACGGGGGGGCGCGAGCAGTTCTTC. This encodes CASSTTGGREQFF.

The chain is built from TRBV28 and TRBJ2-1, with no clear D. CDR1 is MDHEN, CDR2 SYDVKM, per germline. This CDR3 region has 11 residues. Trimming removed 7 bases at V and 8 bases at J, with 9 bases between. As DNA, the CDR3 is TGTGCCAGCACTCGTTCGGATGAGCAGTTCTTC. This sequence encodes CASTRSDEQFF.

The rearrangement links TRBV19 to TRBJ2-3; 7 bases are shared with TRBD2. The CDR3 is made up of 15 amino acids. Germline V gene lookup returns CDR1 LNHDA and CDR2 SQIVND (reference sequence). Germline trimming cut 8 bases from V and 6 bases from J; bases unmatched to any gene: 14. CDR3 nucleotides: TGTGCCAGTCGCCCGAGGACTAGTACACAGGATACGCAGTATTTT. The encoded protein is CASRPRTSTQDTQYF.

The CDR3 DNA reads as TGCAGCGTTGATCTTCGACAGGGTGGGACCCAGTACTTC. Translating it yields CSVDLRQGGTQYF. The V call is TRBV29-1, the J call TRBJ2-5; 7 positions agree with TRBD1. The germline CDR1 and CDR2 sequences are SQVTM and ANQGSEA. The CDR3 extends over 13 amino acids. V shed 3 bases, J shed 7 bases, and the junction held 8 bases outside the gene matches.